Below, 22 T cell receptor beta chains from the same sample are listed, as sequenced in a study of T cells in women clearing cervical HPV infection. Profiling relied on immunoSEQ multiplex PCR, and the TCRdb table lists in-frame clones only, not all of them. Its clone listing holds roughly 42,000 clones. Sequenced material: blood buffy coat. Receptors originate from a woman aged 18 to 75 with a cervical HPV16 infection that either progressed to CIN3+ or cleared (not recorded which).

Details on this clone: The CDR3 goes on 3 residues after the read ends, and that part is filled in from the germline J gene. The V call is TRBV19, the J call TRBJ1-3; 9 bases agree with TRBD1. The length of the CDR3 is 20 residues. Germline-derived CDR1 and CDR2 are LNHDA and SQIVND (reference sequence). The junction had 18 bases not matched to a gene; V was cut back by 6 bases and J by 0 bases. This CDR3 is CASSTGLDRGMLGSGNTIYF. The CDR3 DNA, read in part, is TGTGCCAGTAGCACCGGGCTGGACAGGGGAATGCTCGGCTCTGGAAACACC.

A word on this clone: With the read ending 3 residues before the CDR3 end, the germline J gene is used to fill in that end. The chain employs TRBV6-4 and TRBJ2-1, with 12 positions matching TRBD2. The CDR3 totals 18 residues. Germline V gives CDR1 MRHNA, CDR2 SNTAGT. The trim removed 4 bases at V and 0 bases at J, leaving 7 bases unmatched. The CDR3 loop is CASSVSSGGASSYNEQFF. The sequenced CDR3 bases are TGTGCCAGCAGTGTCTCTAGCGGGGGGGCCAGCTCCTACAATGAG.

Remarks on this clone: The CDR3 end is not reached by the read, which stops 3 residues before it; the germline J gene fills it in. The V and J genes are TRBV19 and TRBJ1-4, with 9 bases that match TRBD1. The CDR3 covers 14 residues. In germline, CDR1 is LNHDA, CDR2 SQIVND (reference sequence). V was pared by 7 bases and J by 5 bases, with 5 bases of the junction left unmatched. Partial CDR3 DNA: TGTGCCAGTAAAACGGACAGGGGAAATGAAAAA. Its translation: CASKTDRGNEK. The CDR3 in its entirety is CASKTDRGNEKLFF.

On this clone: The CDR3 extends 3 residues past the end of the read, so its final part is completed from the germline J gene. The gene calls are TRBV29-1 and TRBJ2-3; 14 nucleotides agree with TRBD2. V gave up 7 bases and J gave up 0 bases; unmatched junction bases: 6. CDR1 and CDR2 from the germline V gene are SQVTM and ANQGSEA. The length of the CDR3 is 16 residues. The CDR3 here is CSAKGTSGGSTDTQYF. The CDR3 DNA, read in part, is TGCAGCGCCAAAGGGACTAGCGGGGGTAGCACAGATACG.

With respect to this clone: Sequencing ends 3 residues short of the CDR3 end; the germline J gene provides the rest. The chain carries TRBV7-8 and TRBJ1-5; 8 bases are shared with TRBD1. V dropped 3 bases and J dropped 6; count of bases not matched to a gene: 1. Germline-derived CDR1 and CDR2 are SGHVS and FQNEAQ. The CDR3 loop spans 13 amino acids. The CDR3 bases that were read are TGTGCCAGCAGCTTCAGGGGGCTTCAGCCC. It encodes CASSFRGLQP. The whole CDR3 sequence is CASSFRGLQPQHF.

On this clone: From the germline J gene comes the end of the CDR3, since the read stops 3 residues before it. The chain recombines TRBV10-3 with TRBJ1-4; 7 nucleotides line up with TRBD1. The ends lost 6 bases at V and 4 bases at J; junction bases unmatched: 17. CDR3 length equals 18 residues. In germline, CDR1 is ENHRY, CDR2 SYGVKD. CDR3 residues: CAIRPGTAGGGINEKLFF. The CDR3 DNA, read in part, is TGTGCCATCAGGCCCGGGACAGCGGGGGGGGGAATTAATGAAAAA.

A note on this clone: The sequence runs out 3 residues before the end of the CDR3; the remainder is reconstructed from the germline J gene. Other DNA sequences within the sample encode an identical CDR3. The genes are TRBV18 and TRBJ2-3; tentative D call: TRBD1 (5 bases). The germline gives CDR1 KGHSH, CDR2 LQKENI. Trimming took 0 bases from V and 4 from J, leaving 11 bases between them. The CDR3 runs to 15 residues. CDR3 DNA (partial): TGTGCCAGCTCACCACCCAATCCAGGGCCAGATACG. Translating gives CASSPPNPGPDT. Given in full, the CDR3 is CASSPPNPGPDTQYF.

A note on this clone: Read data end 3 residues before the CDR3 end; the end is taken from the germline J gene. V is TRBV20-1 and J is TRBJ2-7, with TRBD2 matching 7 bases. Germline V lookup: CDR1 DFQATT, CDR2 SNEGSKA (reference sequence). J lost 1 base, V lost 4 bases, and 4 bases had no gene match. This CDR3 is 13 amino acids long. Incomplete CDR3 DNA: TGCAGTGCTATTGCGGGGGTGTCCTACGAG. It yields the protein CSAIAGVSYE. The CDR3 as a whole reads CSAIAGVSYEQYF.

About this clone: The observed sequence ends 3 residues before the CDR3 terminus, with the missing tail filled in from the germline J gene. V is TRBV20-1 and J is TRBJ1-6; 8 nucleotides align to TRBD1. The CDR3 spans 14 residues. CDR1 and CDR2 from the germline V gene are DFQATT and SNEGSKA (reference sequence). Trimming at V came to 5 bases and at J to 9 bases, leaving 9 bases not matched to a gene. Incomplete CDR3 DNA: TGCAGTGCTTGGGACAGGCAAAGAGGTTCACCC. Translated, it gives CSAWDRQRGSP. The complete CDR3 protein is CSAWDRQRGSPLHF.

On this clone itself: Read sequence stops 3 residues before the CDR3 end, and the germline J gene provides the missing end. V usage is TRBV20-1 and J usage is TRBJ2-5; 7 bases are shared with TRBD1. CDR3 length equals 15 residues. After removal of 5 bases from V and 2 bases from J, the junction contained 11 bases not matched to a gene. From germline, CDR1 is DFQATT and CDR2 SNEGSKA (reference sequence). CDR3 sequence reads: CSALPLGQSQETQYF. CDR3 bases read: TGCAGTGCTTTACCCTTGGGACAGTCACAAGAGACC.

About this clone: The DNA ends 3 residues before the CDR3 does, and the rest of the CDR3 is filled in from the germline J gene. V is TRBV5-4 and J is TRBJ1-4; D might be TRBD1 (5 bases). Deletions cut 2 bases from V and 8 bases from J, with 10 bases between. Germline lookup yields CDR1 SGHNT and CDR2 YYREEE (reference sequence). The CDR3 spans 13 residues. The covered CDR3 bases are TGTGCCAGCAGCTTTCAGGGTGGGGAAAAA. Protein: CASSFQGGEK. The whole CDR3 protein is CASSFQGGEKLFF.

Of note for this clone: From the germline J gene comes the end of the CDR3, since the read stops 3 residues before it. The chain links TRBV19 to TRBJ1-1; 9 positions agree with TRBD1. The J segment lost 0 bases and the V segment lost 8 bases, leaving 7 bases of the junction unmatched. This CDR3 is 15 amino acids long. CDR1 is LNHDA, CDR2 SQIVND, per germline (reference sequence). Partial CDR3 DNA: TGTGCCAGTGTAGGGGACAGGGCCATGAACACTGAA. Its protein product is CASVGDRAMNTE. The whole CDR3 protein is CASVGDRAMNTEAFF.

A word on this clone: The CDR3 extends 3 residues past the end of the read, so its final part is completed from the germline J gene. The rearrangement joins TRBV6-2 or TRBV6-3 to TRBJ1-5; D is possibly TRBD1 (6 bases). CDR3 length equals 17 residues. Trimming left V 7 bases short and J 3 bases short, with 22 bases between. Germline V lookup: CDR1 MNHEY, CDR2 SVGEGT. The CDR3 region is CASNGQTFTGINQPQHF. The CDR3 bases that were read are TGTGCCAGCAACGGACAGACTTTCACGGGGATCAATCAGCCC.

In the case of this clone: The CDR3 end falls 3 residues outside the read, so it is completed with the germline J gene. The J gene is TRBJ2-7, the V gene TRBV29-1; 11 nucleotides agree with TRBD2. Trimming removed 4 bases from V and 3 bases from J; junction bases left unmatched: 2. CDR1 SQVTM and CDR2 ANQGSEA come from the germline V gene. This CDR3 has 13 amino acids. This CDR3 is CSVVTSGGYEQYF. The CDR3 DNA, read in part, is TGCAGCGTTGTAACTAGCGGGGGCTACGAG.

About this clone itself: The read terminates 3 residues before the CDR3 end, so the remaining end is supplied by the germline J gene. The V call is TRBV19, the J call TRBJ1-1, with D tentatively TRBD1 (6 bases). CDR3 length equals 14 residues. Germline V gives CDR1 LNHDA, CDR2 SQIVND (reference sequence). Trimming removed 5 bases from V and 4 bases from J, with 14 bases in between. Partial CDR3 DNA: TGTGCCAGTAGTGGCAGGGGCGGGCGCACTGAA. Translation: CASSGRGGRTE. The CDR3 in its entirety is CASSGRGGRTEAFF.

Worth noting for this clone: The sequenced fragment ends 3 residues before the CDR3 boundary, so the rest is inferred from the germline J gene. The chain employs TRBV2 and TRBJ2-5; D might be TRBD1 (6 bases). The germline CDR1 and CDR2 sequences are SNHLY and FYNNEI. V was pared by 5 bases and J by 3 bases, with 13 bases between. The CDR3 contains 14 residues. Partial CDR3 DNA: TGTGCCAGCAGTTCTCGGACAGCGGAAGAGACC. Residues: CASSSRTAEET. The CDR3 as a whole reads CASSSRTAEETQYF.

A word on this clone: The observed sequence ends 3 residues before the CDR3 terminus, with the missing tail filled in from the germline J gene. The rearrangement links TRBV5-6 to TRBJ2-7; TRBD1 matches 7 bases. From germline, CDR1 is SGHDT and CDR2 YYEEEE. With V trimmed by 4 bases and J by 6 bases, 4 bases remained unmatched. The CDR3 contains 12 residues. CDR3 DNA (partial): TGTGCCAGCAGCCCTGGGACAGCCGAG. Its protein is CASSPGTAE. The whole CDR3 sequence reads CASSPGTAEQYF.

In the case of this clone: The observed sequence ends 3 residues before the CDR3 terminus, with the missing tail filled in from the germline J gene. This chain links TRBV20-1 with TRBJ2-2; D call uncertain. The CDR3 runs to 11 residues. Trimming left V 6 bases short and J 7 bases short, with 9 bases between. The germline V gene encodes CDR1 DFQATT and CDR2 SNEGSKA (reference sequence). This chain's CDR3 is CSARSGGELFF. The covered CDR3 bases are TGCAGTGCCAGATCAGGCGGGGAG.

To note about this clone: With the read ending 3 residues before the CDR3 end, the germline J gene is used to fill in that end. The rearrangement uses TRBV5-4 and TRBJ2-2, with D unclear. The CDR3 has 14 residues. V was pared by 9 bases and J by 3 bases, with 15 bases between. Looked up from germline, CDR1 is SGHNT and CDR2 is YYREEE (reference sequence). CDR3 DNA, as far as it was read: TGTGCCACCTCCCGCCCGGTGGACACCGGGGAG. This sequence encodes CATSRPVDTGE. The whole CDR3 region reads CATSRPVDTGELFF.

A word on this clone: The read ends 3 residues early relative to the CDR3; the germline J gene fills the gap. The genes are TRBV9 and TRBJ1-4; a weak D match, TRBD1 (6 bases). Trimming removed 3 bases from V and 7 bases from J, with 19 bases in between. This CDR3 contains 16 residues. Germline CDR1 and CDR2: SGDLS and YYNGEE. The CDR3 bases that were read are TGTGCCAGCAGCGCCGGGGGGGGGCGCTTAAGTGAAAAA. This gives the protein CASSAGGGRLSEK. The full CDR3 reads CASSAGGGRLSEKLFF.

Comments on this clone: The read finishes 3 residues shy of the CDR3 end, and the germline J gene is used to complete it. The chain is built from TRBV7-9 and TRBJ2-7, with D possibly TRBD1 on 6 matching bases. The germline V gene has CDR1 SEHNR and CDR2 FQNEAQ (reference sequence). V was trimmed by 3 bases and J by 5 bases, leaving 14 bases between them. The CDR3 totals 14 residues. The part of the CDR3 DNA that was read is TGTGCCAGCAGCTTGGGGACACACGGGGACGAG. This encodes CASSLGTHGDE. The CDR3 reads in full as CASSLGTHGDEQYF.

About this clone: Read sequence stops 3 residues before the CDR3 end, and the germline J gene provides the missing end. The chain is built from TRBV5-1 and TRBJ1-3, with 7 bases aligning to TRBD1. The V and J ends lost 4 bases and 4 bases, in that order; junction bases with no gene match: 8. Germline V CDR1 and CDR2: SGHRS, YFSETQ. This CDR3 comprises 15 residues. CDR3 sequence: CASSVSGGSGNTIYF. Incomplete CDR3 DNA: TGCGCCAGCAGCGTCTCAGGGGGATCCGGAAACACC.